The present TCR beta chain was sequenced within a study of early stage breast cancer tumors. Study-wide context: Of some 17 invasive breast tumors, around 13 were hormone receptor-positive, HER2-negative. Invasive lobular carcinomas made up about 35% of the 12 ER+/PR+/HER2- tumors.

The CDR3 length is 12 residues. CDR1 is LNHDA and CDR2 is SQIVND in the germline V gene (reference sequence). Between the trimmed V and J ends, which lost 9 bases and 0 bases, there was a span of 9 bases. Only in-frame clones appear in the TCRdb table, and some are missing; sequencing was by immunoSEQ multiplex PCR. In the table there are around 40,000 clones, approximately 69% of which are singletons. A remark on this clone: The antigen is undetermined.

Findings and caveats of the study: Blood repertoires resembled normal breast more than tumor. Compared with adjacent normal breast, tumors showed 2.5 to 3-fold denser, more clonal T cells.

Sequencing input: blood. This sequence originates from a person in their sixties with breast cancer. The rearrangement links TRBV19 to TRBJ2-7; possibly TRBD1 for D (6 bases). The CDR3 is CASRDNSYEQYF. In nucleotides, the CDR3 is TGTGCCAGCCGGGACAACTCCTACGAGCAGTACTTC.